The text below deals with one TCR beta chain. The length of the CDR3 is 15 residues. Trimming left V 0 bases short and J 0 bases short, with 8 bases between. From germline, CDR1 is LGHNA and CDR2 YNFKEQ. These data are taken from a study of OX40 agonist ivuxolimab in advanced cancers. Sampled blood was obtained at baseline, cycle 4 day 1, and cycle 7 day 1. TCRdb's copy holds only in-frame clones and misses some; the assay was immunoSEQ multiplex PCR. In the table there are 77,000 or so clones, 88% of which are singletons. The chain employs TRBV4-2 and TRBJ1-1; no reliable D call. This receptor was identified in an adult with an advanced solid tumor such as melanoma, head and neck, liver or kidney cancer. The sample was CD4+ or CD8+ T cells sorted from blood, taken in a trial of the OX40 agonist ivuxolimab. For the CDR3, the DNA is TGTGCCAGCAGCCAAGAGGGCTCCCTGAACACTGAAGCTTTCTTT. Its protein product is CASSQEGSLNTEAFF.